These 21 T cell receptor beta chains were all obtained from the same sample, sequenced in a study of Graves' ophthalmopathy and Graves' hyperthyroidism. Researchers took RNA transcripts and amplified TCR beta CDR3 regions from them. The workflow started with a first-round RT-PCR run with HTBI primers and then moved on to a second-round multiplex PCR. MiXCR was run by TCRdb on the multiplex PCR reads, yielding one entry per CDR3 protein. Of some 1.1 million distinct CDR3 sequences listed, roughly two fifths are singletons. The sample was peripheral blood or thyroid tissue (not recorded which). The source of these receptors is an adult man with Graves' hyperthyroidism.

The chain joins TRBV12-3 or TRBV12-4 to TRBJ2-5; D may be TRBD1 or TRBD2 (5 bases each). Trimming shortened V by 7 bases and J by 10 bases, and 16 bases separated the two germline ends. This CDR3 has 12 amino acids. In DNA form, the CDR3 reads TGTGCCAGCACCGACCGGGGCGACAGCCAGTACTTC. Its protein product is CASTDRGDSQYF.

This clonotype was picked up a small number of times. V and J are TRBV5-1 and TRBJ2-3; the D gene is possibly TRBD1 (6 bases). There are 16 residues in the CDR3. V was shortened by 3 bases and J by 3 bases, with 17 bases between the two germline ends. Germline CDR1 SGHRS, CDR2 YFSETQ. In nucleotides, the CDR3 is TGCGCCAGCAGCTCGGGTACAGGGTTTGGAACAGATACGCAGTATTTT. Protein: CASSSGTGFGTDTQYF. Combining the CDR3 with reference TRBV5-1 and TRBJ2-3 gives the whole variable domain KAGVTQTPRYLIKTRGQQVTLSCSPISGHRSVSWYQQTPGQGLQFLFEYFSETQRNKGNFPGRFSGRQFSNSRSEMNVSTLELGDSALYLCASSSGTGFGTDTQYFGPGTRLTVL.

This clonotype was seen at least ten times. The chain is built from TRBV6-5 and TRBJ1-1; D call uncertain. The CDR3 is made up of 12 amino acids. Germline V CDR1 and CDR2: MNHEY, SVGAGI. Trimming removed 7 bases at V and 2 bases at J, with 8 bases between. The CDR3 spells CASTETNTEAFF. Written as DNA, the CDR3 is TGTGCCAGCACCGAGACTAACACTGAAGCTTTCTTT.

Points on this clonotype: One junction end does not reproduce the germline sequence, and a read error may be involved. This chain links TRBV10-3 with TRBJ1-1, with D perhaps TRBD1 (6 bases). The length of the CDR3 is 13 residues. CDR1 and CDR2 from the germline V gene are ENHRY and SYGVKD. CDR3 region: CAIRESSDRRPSF. In DNA form, the CDR3 reads TGTGCCATCAGGGAATCCAGCGACAGGCGCCCGTCCTTT.

This clonotype was counted a few times. The chain joins TRBV20-1 to TRBJ2-5, with D perhaps given as TRBD1 or TRBD2 (5 bases each). Germline CDR1 DFQATT, CDR2 SNEGSKA (reference sequence). This CDR3 is built from 10 residues. V lost 2 bases and J lost 12, with 10 bases in between. The CDR3 here is CSARPGREYF. In DNA, the CDR3 is TGCAGTGCTAGACCGGGACGAGAGTACTTC.

This clonotype was seen a handful of times. The chain recombines TRBV30 with TRBJ1-4, with a possible D match to TRBD1 (5 bases). Per the germline V gene, CDR1 is GTSNPN and CDR2 is SVGIG (reference sequence). This CDR3 is 12 amino acids long. Trimming removed 8 bases from V and 5 bases from J, with 12 bases in between. CDR3 DNA: TGTGCCGGCGGACACCAGAATGAAAAACTGTTTTTT. The encoded protein is CAGGHQNEKLFF.

V is TRBV7-2 and J is TRBJ2-7, with D unclear. The germline V gene has CDR1 SGHTA and CDR2 FQGNSA. There are 13 residues in the CDR3. V shed 1 base and J shed 9 bases, with 13 bases lying between them. The CDR3: CASSLDPYRVQYF. In DNA, the CDR3 is TGTGCCAGCAGCTTAGACCCTTATCGGGTGCAGTACTTC.

There are many counts of this clonotype. The chain joins TRBV24-1 to TRBJ2-7; D is ambiguous. Germline CDR1 and CDR2: KGHDR and SFDVKD. Trimming cost V 1 base and J 3 bases, with 6 bases left between them. The CDR3 spans 13 residues. The CDR3: CATSDFGDYEQYF. The CDR3 DNA follows: TGTGCCACCAGTGATTTTGGGGACTACGAGCAGTACTTC.

This clonotype has only a few counts. The genes are TRBV30 and TRBJ1-6; D gene uncertain. This CDR3 is built from 15 residues. Trimming took off 2 bases at V and 8 bases at J, with 16 bases between the two ends. Germline CDR1 and CDR2: GTSNPN and SVGIG (reference sequence). CDR3 sequence reads: CAWSRDLLSHSPLHF. The CDR3 DNA follows: TGTGCCTGGAGTAGGGATCTCCTATCGCATTCACCCCTCCACTTT.

This clonotype occurred a few times. V is TRBV12-3 or TRBV12-4 and J is TRBJ1-2; 9 positions match TRBD1. J was trimmed by 8 bases and V by 6 bases; bases with no gene match: 16. The CDR3 extends over 16 amino acids. CDR3: CASSPLGRDRVDGYTF. The CDR3 nucleotides are TGTGCCAGCAGCCCGCTCGGTCGGGACAGGGTAGACGGCTACACCTTC.

This clonotype came up a few times. This chain joins TRBV19 and TRBJ1-5; unclear D gene. Between the trimmed V and J ends, which lost 3 bases and 0 bases, there was a span of 15 bases. The CDR3 consists of 17 residues. The germline V gene encodes CDR1 LNHDA and CDR2 SQIVND (reference sequence). The CDR3 coding sequence is TGTGCCAGTAGTATCTCTTCGGGAAGTTATAGCAATCAGCCCCAGCATTTT. This gives the protein CASSISSGSYSNQPQHF.

This rearrangement joins TRBV28 to TRBJ2-7; maybe TRBD2 (5 bases). CDR3 length: 11 residues. Trimming took off 5 bases at V and 11 bases at J, with 13 bases between the two ends. Germline loops: CDR1 MDHEN, CDR2 SYDVKM. CDR3 protein: CASSLVVGEYF. The CDR3 DNA reads TGTGCCAGCAGTCTAGTCGTCGGGGAGTACTTC.

With regard to this clonotype: Being one base from a much bigger clone, this may be a read error. The chain uses TRBV20-1 and TRBJ2-5, with 7 bases fitting TRBD2. V trimming: 1 base; J trimming: 5 bases; junction bases outside the gene matches: 7. This CDR3 contains 14 residues. Germline V gene sequence: CDR1 DFQATT, CDR2 SNEGSKA (reference sequence). CDR3 loop: CSARAGLQLETQYF. For the CDR3, the DNA is TGCAGTGCTAGAGCGGGACTACAGTTGGAGACCCAGTACTTC.

There are a few counts of this clonotype. The chain carries TRBV7-4 and TRBJ1-1; D might be TRBD1 (6 bases). CDR1 and CDR2 (germline): SGHVT, SQSDAQ. The CDR3 is made up of 15 amino acids. The ends were cut back, 8 bases at V and 5 bases at J, with 21 bases in the middle. CDR3 sequence reads: CASSTTGIGSTEAFF. CDR3 DNA sequence: TGTGCCAGCTCAACTACAGGGATCGGGTCTACTGAAGCTTTCTTT. Full variable domain (rest looked up from reference TRBV7-4 and TRBJ1-1): GAGVSQSPRYKVAKRGRDVALRCDSISGHVTLYWYRQTLGQGSEVLTYSQSDAQRDKSGRPSGRFSAERPERSVSTLKIQRTEQGDSAVYLCASSTTGIGSTEAFFGQGTRLTVV.

This chain connects TRBV19 to TRBJ1-5, with TRBD1 identical over 9 bases. CDR1 LNHDA and CDR2 SQIVND come from the germline V gene (reference sequence). CDR3 length equals 15 residues. Losses at the gene ends were 10 bases for V and 0 bases for J; bases not matched to a gene: 7. CDR3 loop: CATRTGELSNQPQHF. CDR3 in DNA: TGTGCCACCAGGACAGGGGAACTTAGCAATCAGCCCCAGCATTTT.

This clonotype occurred many times. The chain joins TRBV10-3 to TRBJ1-1, with a tentative D call TRBD1 (5 bases). V was pared by 8 bases and J by 1 base, with 11 bases between. Germline CDR1 and CDR2: ENHRY and SYGVKD. This CDR3 is 13 amino acids long. The DNA for the CDR3 is TGTGCCATCGGGGACCAGCAGAACACTGAAGCTTTCTTT. Residues: CAIGDQQNTEAFF.

This chain uses TRBV4-1 with TRBJ2-7, with 8 bases identical to TRBD1. V gave up 3 bases and J gave up 3 bases; unmatched junction bases: 7. The CDR3 runs 15 residues. Germline CDR1 reads MGHRA; CDR2 reads YSYEKL. This CDR3 reads CASSQDREAIYEQYF. The CDR3 DNA reads TGCGCCAGCAGCCAGGACAGGGAGGCCATCTACGAGCAGTACTTC.

This clonotype appeared many times. V usage is TRBV10-2 and J usage is TRBJ1-6; weak D call: TRBD1 (5 bases). CDR1 is WSHSY and CDR2 is SAAADI in the germline V gene. The length of the CDR3 is 13 residues. Between the trimmed V and J ends, which lost 2 bases and 7 bases, there was a span of 6 bases. CDR3 sequence reads: CASSEGGNSPLHF. The CDR3 nucleotides are TGCGCCAGCAGTGAGGGGGGGAATTCACCCCTCCACTTT.

The CDR3 DNA reads TGCAGTGCTACACTTAGGAGGGTCTTGGACGAGCAGTACTTC. It codes for CSATLRRVLDEQYF. The chain uses TRBV20-1 and TRBJ2-7, with D perhaps matching TRBD2 (6 bases). V was cut by 4 bases and J by 5 bases, with 18 bases left in between. The CDR3 sequence is 14 residues long. Germline V CDR1 and CDR2: DFQATT, SNEGSKA (reference sequence).

This clonotype was observed at least ten times. The CDR3 DNA sequence: TGTGCCAGCGTAGCAGGGCCTAATTCACCCCTCCACTTT. Residues: CASVAGPNSPLHF. The chain links TRBV19 to TRBJ1-6; D perhaps matches TRBD1 (5 bases). The V and J ends lost 9 bases and 6 bases respectively, with 12 bases between them. The CDR3 is made up of 13 amino acids. Germline V gives CDR1 LNHDA, CDR2 SQIVND (reference sequence).

This clonotype was counted many times. The J gene is TRBJ1-1, the V gene TRBV5-1, with a possible D match to TRBD1 (5 bases). The CDR3 sequence is 15 residues long. Per germline, CDR1 SGHRS and CDR2 YFSETQ. V was trimmed by 4 bases and J by 4 bases, leaving 17 bases between them. CDR3 in amino acids: CASSTEGQATTEAFF. The CDR3 bases are TGCGCCAGCAGCACCGAGGGGCAGGCCACCACTGAAGCTTTCTTT.